The rows below give T cell receptor beta chains drawn from one sample of a study of shared clonotypes between healthy human individuals. Assay used: immunoSEQ multiplex PCR; TCRdb lists only in-frame clones, some missing. The profile shows approximately 2.3 million clones, about 92% of them singletons. The sample was naive CD4+ T cells from PBMCs. The receptors derive from a man younger than 35 in good health. Some clones in this sample may be carry-over from other donors' samples. The CDR3 runs from the conserved cysteine through the conserved F or W. Fields, in order: J gene, clone size, D gene, V gene, CDR3 DNA, CDR3 protein. D genes are given only for firm matches. Clone size is given for some rows only: seen once, a few or many times, or a class if the clone is expanded.

TRBJ1-2	-	-	TRBV28	TGTGCCAGCTCGGCAGGAGGCTATGGCTACACCTTC	CASSAGGYGYTF
TRBJ1-1	-	-	TRBV5-4	TGTGCCAGCAGCTTGACAGTCGGTGAAGCTTTCTTT	CASSLTVGEAFF
TRBJ2-1	-	-	TRBV23-1	TGCGCCAGCGCCCCAGGACGGATAGATTACAATGAGCAGTTCTTC	CASAPGRIDYNEQFF
TRBJ2-5	-	TRBD1	TRBV5-1	TGCGCCAGCAGCTTCTCTGGGACAGGGCTAGGAGAGACCCAGTACTTC	CASSFSGTGLGETQYF
TRBJ2-7	-	TRBD2	TRBV5-6	TGTGCCAGCAGCTTGGTGGTGGCGGGAGGGGCCTACGAGCAGTACTTC	CASSLVVAGGAYEQYF
TRBJ1-6	-	-	TRBV7-2	TGTGCCAGCAGCTTAGCGGGGCAGGGCTGGGGTTCACCCCTCCACTTT	CASSLAGQGWGSPLHF
TRBJ1-5	-	-	TRBV5-1	TGCGCCAGCAGCTTGGGGCAGCCCAACCAGCCCCAGCATTTT	CASSLGQPNQPQHF
TRBJ2-2	-	-	TRBV27	TGTGCCAGCAGGTGGGGCAGGGTATCTTCCGGGGAGCTGTTTTTT	CASRWGRVSSGELFF
TRBJ1-4	-	TRBD1	TRBV5-1	TGCGCCAGCAGCTTTAATACAGGGGGCGAGGATGAAAAACTGTTTTTT	CASSFNTGGEDEKLFF
TRBJ2-3	-	-	TRBV9	TGTGCCAGCAGCCTCCCTTCCGGGACCGGTGATACGCAGTATTTT	CASSLPSGTGDTQYF
TRBJ2-1	-	TRBD2	TRBV4-1	TGCGCCAGCAGCCAAGATTCTAGCGGGAGGGCCGGTAATGAGCAGTTCTTC	CASSQDSSGRAGNEQFF
TRBJ2-3	once	-	TRBV2	TGTGCCAGCGGGGGGAGAAGCGCTGCAGATACGCAGTATTTT	CASGGRSAADTQYF
TRBJ1-1	-	TRBD1	TRBV5-1	TGCGCCAGCCGACTCTTATACAGGGGTCTGAGGAACACTGAAGCTTTCTTT	CASRLLYRGLRNTEAFF
TRBJ2-3	-	-	TRBV28	TGTGCCAGCAGCCAACAGGCGCAGTATTTT	CASSQQAQYF
TRBJ1-1	-	TRBD1	TRBV5-1	TGCGCCAGCAGCTTGAAAGGACAGGGGACTGAAGCTTTCTTT	CASSLKGQGTEAFF
TRBJ1-1	few	TRBD1	TRBV30	TGTGCCTGGACCAAGGGGACAGGGAGCACTGAAGCTTTCTTT	CAWTKGTGSTEAFF
TRBJ2-3	-	-	TRBV30	TGTGCCTGGAACAAACGAGTCGCAGATACGCAGTATTTT	CAWNKRVADTQYF
TRBJ2-5	-	-	TRBV10-3	TGTGCCATCAGTGCCGGGACGGTACACCAAGAGACCCAGTACTTC	CAISAGTVHQETQYF
TRBJ2-7	few	-	TRBV7-3	TGTGCCAGCAGCTTAACGCAGGCTACGGGGCAGTACTTC	CASSLTQATGQYF
TRBJ1-1	-	-	TRBV7-9	TGTGCCAGCAGCTTTACAGGGCCGAACACTGAAGCTTTCTTT	CASSFTGPNTEAFF
TRBJ2-7	-	TRBD2	TRBV6-5	TGTGCCAGCAGTTACGCCCCAACGAGCGGGAGCTACGAGCAGTACTTC	CASSYAPTSGSYEQYF
TRBJ2-1	-	TRBD2	TRBV4-1	TGCGCCAGCAGCCAAGTCCCGGGACTAGCGGGGTACAACAATGAGCAGTTCTTC	CASSQVPGLAGYNNEQFF
TRBJ1-2	-	-	TRBV5-5	TGTGCCAGCAGCTTGGAGGGGAACTATGGCTACACCTTC	CASSLEGNYGYTF
TRBJ2-1	once	-	TRBV5-1	TGCGCCAGCAGCTTGGATAGTCAGCTCTACAATGAGCAGTTCTTC	CASSLDSQLYNEQFF
TRBJ1-3	-	-	TRBV25-1	TGTGCCAGCAGTATGGCTTCTGGAAACACCATATATTTT	CASSMASGNTIYF
TRBJ1-5	-	TRBD1	TRBV30	TGTGCCTGGAGACAGGGGGCGAATCAGCCCCAGCATTTT	CAWRQGANQPQHF
TRBJ1-4	-	TRBD1	TRBV11-2	TGTGCCAGCAGCTTCAGGGGGGGTGAAAAACTGTTTTTT	CASSFRGGEKLFF
TRBJ2-1	-	TRBD2	TRBV6-6	TGTGCCAGCGGGAGGGGTTACCATGAGCAGTTCTTC	CASGRGYHEQFF
TRBJ1-1	-	-	TRBV19	TGTGCCAGTGGGCTAAGTCGGAACACTGAAGCTTTCTTT	CASGLSRNTEAFF
TRBJ2-4	-	TRBD2	TRBV5-1	TGCGCCAGCAGCTTGGGTGGGACTACCAAAAACATTCAGTACTTC	CASSLGGTTKNIQYF
TRBJ2-3	-	TRBD2	TRBV4-2	TGTGCCAGCAGCCAAGGGGGGACTAGCGGGAGTACAGATACGCAGTATTTT	CASSQGGTSGSTDTQYF
TRBJ2-5	-	-	TRBV7-2	TGTGCCAGCAGGAGGGTCGCGGGCAGGGAGACCCAGTACTTC	CASRRVAGRETQYF
TRBJ1-4	-	-	TRBV6-6	TGTGCCAGCAGTTACCCCAGGGATGAAAAACTGTTTTTT	CASSYPRDEKLFF
TRBJ2-3	-	-	TRBV5-1	TGCGCCAGCAGCTTTTTAGAGTCAGATACGCAGTATTTT	CASSFLESDTQYF
TRBJ2-5	-	-	TRBV6-6	TGTGCCAGCAGTGCACCCGGGACGGCAGAGACCCAGTACTTC	CASSAPGTAETQYF